What follows is one TCR beta chain and its context. Its antigen is not known. V was pared by 6 bases and J by 1 base, with 11 bases of the junction left unmatched. Germline V gives CDR1 LGHNT, CDR2 FRNRAP. The CDR3 runs 16 residues. These data originate in a study of cytomegalovirus exposure and HLA in healthy donors. PCR involved 60 Vbeta and 13 Jbeta primers. Profiled with immunoSEQ multiplex PCR; TCRdb holds only in-frame clones, not every one. The table includes some 110,000 clones, 13% to 15% detected once. Overall study findings and caveats: In a later analysis, a missense DCLRE1C variant was linked to TCR beta V- and J-gene trimming.

The chain employs TRBV12-5 and TRBJ2-7; 8 bases match TRBD2. The TCR originated in a female donor in good health and CMV-seronegative. Input material: PBMCs. CDR3 in DNA: TGTGCTAGTGGGGCTCCCGGGGGGGGGCTTTCCTACGAGCAGTACTTC. This encodes CASGAPGGGLSYEQYF.